This T cell receptor beta chain was retrieved from a study of control samples from healthy donors and cancer patients. The CDR3 has 16 residues. V shed 5 bases and J 1 base; nucleotides not matched to a gene: 5. The germline V gene encodes CDR1 MDHEN and CDR2 SYDVKM. Clones were read by immunoSEQ multiplex PCR, and TCRdb kept only the in-frame ones, dropping some. The sample has about 44,000 clones; about 87% are singletons. The source material was PBMCs. The chain employs TRBV28 and TRBJ2-5, with 12 bases identical to TRBD2. The clonotype originates from a woman in her sixties or seventies with lung cancer. The CDR3: CASSRLAGDSQETQYF. The DNA of the CDR3 is TGTGCCAGCAGTCGACTAGCGGGGGATTCCCAAGAGACCCAGTACTTC.